This T cell receptor (beta chain) was retrieved from a study of neoadjuvant anti-PD-1 for oral cavity cancer. The trim removed 4 bases at V and 2 bases at J, leaving 4 bases unmatched. The V gene's germline CDR1 is SGHNT and CDR2 YYREEE (reference sequence). The CDR3 is 15 amino acids. Most PBMC samples had 480 ng input DNA in six replicates. Produced via immunoSEQ multiplex PCR; TCRdb's table is partial and in-frame only. The sample holds some 33,000 clones, just under 90% seen once. The J gene is TRBJ1-4, the V gene TRBV5-4; 8 nucleotides align to TRBD1. Sequenced here: PBMCs, sampled before nivolumab (anti-PD-1) treatment. The TCR sequence derives from a person aged 35-79 years with oral cavity squamous cell carcinoma. The CDR3 loop reads CASSATGATNEKLFF. The CDR3, as DNA: TGTGCCAGCAGCGCGACAGGGGCGACTAATGAAAAACTGTTTTTT.